This T cell receptor beta chain derives from a study of spatial heterogeneity in lung cancer. This clonotype appeared a few times. Trimming cost V 4 bases and J 5 bases, with 17 bases left between them. There are 16 residues in the CDR3. Germline V gives CDR1 LNHDA, CDR2 SQIVND (reference sequence). MiXCR was run by TCRdb on the 5' RACE reads, yielding one entry per CDR3 protein. The sample consists of more than 15,000 distinct CDR3 sequences, about 20% of them appearing once. The sample's time point: blood at routine non-recurrence follow-up after resection. The sample here was PBMCs, taken at follow-up. The chain is built from TRBV19 and TRBJ2-2; D might be TRBD2 (5 bases). This receptor was obtained from a male donor with early-stage non-small cell lung cancer. CDR3 sequence (DNA): TGTGCCAGTAGTAACTTCCCGAGGGCGGCAACCGGGGAGCTGTTTTTT. Its translation is CASSNFPRAATGELFF.